One sample yielded the 21 T cell receptor beta chains listed below, sequenced in a study of cytomegalovirus exposure and HLA in healthy donors. The data were produced by immunoSEQ multiplex PCR, yet TCRdb's version contains in-frame clones alone and is incomplete. Seen here are over 75,000 clones, about nine tenths observed once, and the top ten hold around 2.1%. The source material was PBMCs. The receptors here all came from a man aged 25-45 years in good health and CMV-seronegative.

The rearrangement joins TRBV5-6 to TRBJ1-5, with D possibly matching TRBD1 (5 bases). V lost 1 base to trimming and J lost 4 bases, with 12 bases between them. Germline values: CDR1 SGHDT, CDR2 YYEEEE. This CDR3 has 15 residues. In DNA, the CDR3 is TGTGCCAGCAGCTTGCGGGCCCAGGGAAATCAGCCCCAGCATTTT. Amino acids: CASSLRAQGNQPQHF.

V gene TRBV11-3 combines with J gene TRBJ2-2, with 9 bases identical to TRBD1. CDR3 size: 15 residues. V was pared by 5 bases and J by 4 bases, with 5 bases of the junction left unmatched. Germline values: CDR1 SGHNT, CDR2 YENEEA. CDR3 sequence (DNA): TGTGCCAGCAGCCAAAGACAGGGGGGCACCGGGGAGCTGTTTTTT. It codes for CASSQRQGGTGELFF.

The rearrangement links TRBV30 to TRBJ1-1; perhaps TRBD1 as D (6 bases). The CDR3 runs 13 residues. The germline V gene has CDR1 GTSNPN and CDR2 SVGIG (reference sequence). V was pared by 3 bases and J by 2 bases, with 10 bases between. The CDR3 sequence is CAWRRTVNTEAFF. CDR3 nucleotide sequence: TGTGCCTGGAGAAGGACAGTAAACACTGAAGCTTTCTTT.

This rearrangement joins TRBV28 to TRBJ2-7; D is undetermined. The CDR3 runs 15 residues. Germline loops: CDR1 MDHEN, CDR2 SYDVKM. Trimming cost V 5 bases and J 0 bases, with 14 bases left between them. The DNA of the CDR3 is TGTGCCAGCAGTGTACCCGCCTCCGGCTCCTACGAGCAGTACTTC. Encoded protein: CASSVPASGSYEQYF.

The CDR3 nucleotides are TGTGCCACCATGCTGCAATGGACGGGACAGGGAAATGAAAAACTGTTTTTT. Translated, it gives CATMLQWTGQGNEKLFF. J is TRBJ1-4 and V is TRBV10-3, with 9 bases that match TRBD1. CDR3 length: 17 residues. V lost 10 bases, J lost 5 bases, and 17 bases stayed unmatched. Germline V lookup: CDR1 ENHRY, CDR2 SYGVKD.

This clone ranks as medium-sized. The chain carries TRBV6-4 and TRBJ2-1; TRBD1 is a possible D gene (5 bases). Germline V lookup: CDR1 MRHNA, CDR2 SNTAGT. V was cut by 0 bases and J by 6 bases, with 15 bases left in between. The CDR3 extends over 16 amino acids. DNA of the CDR3: TGTGCCAGCAGTGACTCCGGTCCCCTGGACACCAATGAGCAGTTCTTC. This sequence encodes CASSDSGPLDTNEQFF.

The table lists this clone with a few counts. The V call is TRBV2, the J call TRBJ1-2, with TRBD1 as a possible D gene (5 bases). The CDR3 length is 13 residues. Germline loops: CDR1 SNHLY, CDR2 FYNNEI. Trimming took 2 bases from V and 5 from J, leaving 9 bases between them. In DNA form, the CDR3 reads TGTGCCAGCAGTGAACAGGGTCTGTATGGCTACACCTTC. This codes for CASSEQGLYGYTF. Together with reference TRBV2 and TRBJ1-2, the CDR3 gives the full variable domain: EPEVTQTPSHQVTQMGQEVILRCVPISNHLYFYWYRQILGQKVEFLVSFYNNEISEKSEIFDDQFSVERPDGSNFTLKIRSTKLEDSAMYFCASSEQGLYGYTFGSGTRLTVV.

V usage is TRBV7-2 and J usage is TRBJ2-7, with D possibly TRBD2 on 5 matching bases. V lost 1 base and J lost 0, with 19 bases in between. There are 18 residues in the CDR3. Germline V gives CDR1 SGHTA, CDR2 FQGNSA. The CDR3: CASSLGRGLSLISYEQYF. The CDR3 coding sequence is TGTGCCAGCAGCTTAGGTCGGGGTCTAAGTTTGATCTCCTACGAGCAGTACTTC. The full variable domain, completed using reference TRBV7-2 and TRBJ2-7, is GAGVSQSPSNKVTEKGKDVELRCDPISGHTALYWYRQSLGQGLEFLIYFQGNSAPDKSGLPSDRFSAERTGGSVSTLTIQRTQQEDSAVYLCASSLGRGLSLISYEQYFGPGTRLTVT.

The V call is TRBV5-1, the J call TRBJ2-2, with D possibly matching TRBD2 (7 bases). The CDR3 loop spans 14 amino acids. The germline V gene encodes CDR1 SGHRS and CDR2 YFSETQ. The V and J ends lost 2 bases and 6 bases respectively, with 11 bases between them. The CDR3: CASSFAGAPGELFF. The CDR3 DNA is TGCGCCAGCAGCTTTGCGGGGGCCCCCGGGGAGCTGTTTTTT.

The rearrangement uses TRBV7-8 and TRBJ1-3, with 9 nucleotides matching TRBD1. There are 17 residues in the CDR3. Per germline, CDR1 SGHVS and CDR2 FQNEAQ. The V gene end was trimmed by 1 base and the J gene end by 9 bases; junction bases not matched to a gene: 13. The CDR3 DNA reads TGTGCCAGCAGCTTAGGGGCCCCAGGACAGGGGACTTTCACCATATATTTT. Its translation is CASSLGAPGQGTFTIYF.

V and J are TRBV28 and TRBJ2-7, with 8 bases fitting TRBD1. The J segment lost 4 bases and the V segment lost 2 bases, leaving 10 bases of the junction unmatched. Germline loops: CDR1 MDHEN, CDR2 SYDVKM. This CDR3 comprises 16 residues. The CDR3 protein is CASSLPQGARRYEQYF. The CDR3 bases are TGTGCCAGCAGTTTACCCCAGGGGGCTAGGAGGTACGAGCAGTACTTC.

The chain joins TRBV9 to TRBJ2-1, with TRBD2 identical over 12 bases. The J segment lost 3 bases and the V segment lost 4 bases, leaving 8 bases of the junction unmatched. The germline V gene has CDR1 SGDLS and CDR2 YYNGEE. The CDR3 covers 17 residues. CDR3 DNA: TGTGCCAGCAGCTACCCCCTAGCGGGAGGGCTCTACAATGAGCAGTTCTTC. Translated, it gives CASSYPLAGGLYNEQFF. Together with reference TRBV9 and TRBJ2-1, the CDR3 gives the full variable domain: DSGVTQTPKHLITATGQRVTLRCSPRSGDLSVYWYQQSLDQGLQFLIQYYNGEERAKGNILERFSAQQFPDLHSELNLSSLELGDSALYFCASSYPLAGGLYNEQFFGPGTRLTVL.

This rearrangement joins TRBV19 to TRBJ2-5; 13 nucleotides agree with TRBD2. Germline V CDR1 and CDR2: LNHDA, SQIVND (reference sequence). The CDR3 totals 17 residues. The junction had 9 bases not matched to a gene; V was cut back by 5 bases and J by 3 bases. CDR3 in DNA: TGTGCCAGTAGTGACCATTCCGGGACTAGCGGGAAAGAGACCCAGTACTTC. This translates into CASSDHSGTSGKETQYF.

The rearrangement uses TRBV4-1 and TRBJ1-6; D gene uncertain. Between the trimmed V and J ends, which lost 1 base and 8 bases, there was a span of 6 bases. Germline loops: CDR1 MGHRA, CDR2 YSYEKL. The length of the CDR3 is 13 residues. The CDR3 loop reads CASSQVSDSPLHF. CDR3 sequence (DNA): TGCGCCAGCAGCCAAGTCTCGGATTCACCCCTCCACTTT.

This sequence joins TRBV28 and TRBJ2-2; D possibly corresponds to TRBD1 (6 bases). Trimming took 5 bases from V and 0 from J, leaving 13 bases between them. This CDR3 region has 16 residues. Per germline, CDR1 MDHEN and CDR2 SYDVKM. CDR3 in amino acids: CASSPDDRPNTGELFF. CDR3 nucleotide sequence: TGTGCCAGCAGTCCCGATGACAGGCCGAACACCGGGGAGCTGTTTTTT.

The V call is TRBV5-1, the J call TRBJ2-7; 7 bases map to TRBD2. After removal of 0 bases from V and 3 bases from J, the junction contained 6 bases not matched to a gene. Germline CDR1 reads SGHRS; CDR2 reads YFSETQ. CDR3 length: 15 residues. The CDR3 DNA reads TGCGCCAGCAGCTTGGCCTGGGGGGGATACTACGAGCAGTACTTC. Its translation is CASSLAWGGYYEQYF. Full variable domain (outside the CDR3, taken from reference TRBV5-1 and TRBJ2-7): KAGVTQTPRYLIKTRGQQVTLSCSPISGHRSVSWYQQTPGQGLQFLFEYFSETQRNKGNFPGRFSGRQFSNSRSEMNVSTLELGDSALYLCASSLAWGGYYEQYFGPGTRLTVT.

The gene calls are TRBV6-1 and TRBJ1-1; D is ambiguous. Germline V lookup: CDR1 MNHNS, CDR2 SASEGT. CDR3 length: 12 residues. Trimming removed 3 bases from V and 6 bases from J, with 8 bases in between. CDR3 sequence: CASSDPLSEAFF. The CDR3 DNA is TGTGCCAGCAGTGACCCTCTCTCTGAAGCTTTCTTT.

A single count supports this clone. V gene TRBV29-1 combines with J gene TRBJ1-5, with 10 bases lining up with TRBD1. Per the germline V gene, CDR1 is SQVTM and CDR2 is ANQGSEA. The length of the CDR3 is 14 residues. After removal of 7 bases from V and 6 bases from J, the junction contained 9 bases not matched to a gene. The CDR3 loop is CSDLTGTGVQPQHF. In nucleotides, the CDR3 is TGCAGCGACTTGACCGGGACAGGGGTTCAGCCCCAGCATTTT.

The chain carries TRBV2 and TRBJ1-1; TRBD1 is a possible D gene (5 bases). The CDR3 spans 17 residues. V was shortened by 7 bases and J by 1 base, with 22 bases between the two germline ends. Germline CDR1 is SNHLY and CDR2 is FYNNEI. This CDR3 reads CASIKRIVTVTNTEAFF. As DNA, the CDR3 is TGTGCCAGCATAAAAAGAATAGTGACAGTCACGAACACTGAAGCTTTCTTT.

J is TRBJ2-1 and V is TRBV7-9; 9 bases are a match to TRBD1. This CDR3 contains 14 residues. Losses at the gene ends were 5 bases for V and 7 bases for J; bases not matched to a gene: 6. Germline lookup yields CDR1 SEHNR and CDR2 FQNEAQ (reference sequence). CDR3 nucleotides: TGTGCCAGCAGCCCACAGGGGGCTAGGAATGAGCAGTTCTTC. It translates to CASSPQGARNEQFF.

V gene TRBV7-6 combines with J gene TRBJ2-2; D gene uncertain. V lost 3 bases and J 4 bases, leaving 12 bases between the germline ends. Germline V gives CDR1 SGHVS, CDR2 FNYEAQ. The CDR3 consists of 15 residues. For the CDR3, the DNA is TGTGCCAGCAGCTTTAAAGCTCCGGGCACCGGGGAGCTGTTTTTT. Amino acids: CASSFKAPGTGELFF.